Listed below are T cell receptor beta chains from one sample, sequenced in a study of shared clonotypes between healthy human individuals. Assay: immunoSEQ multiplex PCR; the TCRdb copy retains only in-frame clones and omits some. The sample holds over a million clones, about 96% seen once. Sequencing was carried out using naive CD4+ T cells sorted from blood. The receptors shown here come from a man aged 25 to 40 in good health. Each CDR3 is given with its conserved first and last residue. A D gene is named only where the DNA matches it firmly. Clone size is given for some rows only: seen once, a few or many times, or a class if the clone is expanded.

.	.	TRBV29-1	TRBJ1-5	TGCAGCGCCCGGGACGGAGGCAATCAGCCCCAGCATTTT	CSARDGGNQPQHF
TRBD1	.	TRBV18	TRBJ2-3	TGTGCCAGCTCACCAACAGGGGGCCGGACAGATACGCAGTATTTT	CASSPTGGRTDTQYF
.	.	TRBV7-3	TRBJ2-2	TGTGCCAGCAGCTTATTGGGCGCGAACACCGGGGAGCTGTTTTTT	CASSLLGANTGELFF
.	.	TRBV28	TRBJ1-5	TGTGCCAGCAGTCTCCCCCCCTATAGCAATCAGCCCCAGCATTTT	CASSLPPYSNQPQHF
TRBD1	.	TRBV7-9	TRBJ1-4	TGTGCCAGCAGCTTGGTGGGACAGGGGGCTGAAAAACTGTTTTTT	CASSLVGQGAEKLFF
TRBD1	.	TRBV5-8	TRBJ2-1	TGTGCCAGCAGCCGGGACAGACTCAATGAGCAGTTCTTC	CASSRDRLNEQFF
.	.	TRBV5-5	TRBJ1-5	TGTGCCAGCAGCTTGGTGGCGCTCAATCAGCCCCAGCATTTT	CASSLVALNQPQHF
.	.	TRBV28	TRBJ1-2	TGTGCCAGCACCTCAGGTTCGAGTGGCTACACCTTC	CASTSGSSGYTF
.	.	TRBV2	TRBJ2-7	TGTGCCAGCCTGATAGGTCGCACCTACGAGCAGTACTTC	CASLIGRTYEQYF
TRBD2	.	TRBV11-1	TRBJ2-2	TGTGCCAGCAGCCCAACTAGCGGGAGTACCGGGGAGCTGTTTTTT	CASSPTSGSTGELFF
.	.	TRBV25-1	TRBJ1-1	TGTGCCAGCAGTGGGGGAGGTCGGTGGATGAACACTGAAGCTTTCTTT	CASSGGGRWMNTEAFF
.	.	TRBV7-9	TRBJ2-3	TGTGCCAGCAGCTTAACGGAGTGGGACCGCACAGATACGCAGTATTTT	CASSLTEWDRTDTQYF
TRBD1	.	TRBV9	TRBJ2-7	TGTGCCAGCAGTGGGGGACAGCACTACGAGCAGTACTTC	CASSGGQHYEQYF
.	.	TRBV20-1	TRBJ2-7	TGCAGTGTCAGGGGTAGGTACGAGCAGTACTTC	CSVRGRYEQYF
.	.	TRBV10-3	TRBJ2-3	TGTGCCATCAGTGAGTCGGGCCGCACAGATACGCAGTATTTT	CAISESGRTDTQYF
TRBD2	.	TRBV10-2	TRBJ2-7	TGCGCCAGCTCGGAAAAGGGAGGGTCCTACGAGCAGTACTTC	CASSEKGGSYEQYF
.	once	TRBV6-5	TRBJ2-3	TGTGCCAGCAGTTACGGTCTTGGGCCAGATACGCAGTATTTT	CASSYGLGPDTQYF
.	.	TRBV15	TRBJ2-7	TGTGCCACCAGCAGAGCCCCCGACAGGCCCCACGAGCAGTACTTC	CATSRAPDRPHEQYF
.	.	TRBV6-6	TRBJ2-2	TGTGCCGTCCATGGCCAGGGAAGAACCGGGGAGCTGTTTTTT	CAVHGQGRTGELFF
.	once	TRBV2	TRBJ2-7	TGTGCCAGCAGTGACAACAATTACGAGCAGTACTTC	CASSDNNYEQYF
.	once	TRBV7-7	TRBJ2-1	TGTGCCAGCAGCCTCGGACAGTACAATGAGCAGTTCTTC	CASSLGQYNEQFF
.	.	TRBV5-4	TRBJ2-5	TGTGCCAGCAGCTCCATGCAGCTAGGTTCTCAAGAGACCCAGTACTTC	CASSSMQLGSQETQYF
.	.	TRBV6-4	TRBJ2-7	TGTGCCACCGCCCCCGGGGGCTACGAGCAGTACTTC	CATAPGGYEQYF
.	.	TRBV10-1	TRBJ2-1	TGCGCCAGCAGTGATGGGGGGCGATCCTACAATGAGCAGTTCTTC	CASSDGGRSYNEQFF
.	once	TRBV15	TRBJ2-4	TGTGCCACCAGCCCAGGCAGGGAAGTATACATTCAGTACTTC	CATSPGREVYIQYF
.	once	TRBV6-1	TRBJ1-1	TGTGCCAGCAGCCTGACATCGTCCGCTGAAGCTTTCTTT	CASSLTSSAEAFF
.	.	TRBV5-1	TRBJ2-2	TGCGCCAGCAGCCCGGACTCCACCGGGGAGCTGTTTTTT	CASSPDSTGELFF
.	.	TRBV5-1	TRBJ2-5	TGCGCCAGCACCTTGAGAGAGACCCAGTACTTC	CASTLRETQYF
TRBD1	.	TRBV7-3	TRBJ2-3	TGTGCCAGTTCATTGACAGGGACGCCAGATACGCAGTATTTT	CASSLTGTPDTQYF
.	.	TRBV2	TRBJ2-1	TGTGCCAGCCCAAAGCGAAAAGGCATCAATGAGCAGTTCTTC	CASPKRKGINEQFF
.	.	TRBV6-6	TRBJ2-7	TGTGCCAGCAGCGACTCACCAATCCCTTCTTACGAGCAGTACTTC	CASSDSPIPSYEQYF
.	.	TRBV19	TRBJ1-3	TGTGCCAGTAGTCCCCGGTTCGCTGGAAACACCATATATTTT	CASSPRFAGNTIYF
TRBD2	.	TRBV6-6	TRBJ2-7	TGTGCCAGCACCAAGGGACGGGGGGGATCCTACGAGCAGTACTTC	CASTKGRGGSYEQYF
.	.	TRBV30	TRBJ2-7	TGTGCCTGGAAGTCCGGGACTGTTTTGTCCGAGCAGTACTTC	CAWKSGTVLSEQYF
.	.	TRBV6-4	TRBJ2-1	TGTGCCAGCAGTGAAGGTGGGAGCCCTTTCAATGAGCAGTTCTTC	CASSEGGSPFNEQFF
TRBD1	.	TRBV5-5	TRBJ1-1	TGTGCCAGCAGCATACTCCAGGGGGCAGGGACTGAAGCTTTCTTT	CASSILQGAGTEAFF
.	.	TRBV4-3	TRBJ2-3	TGCGCCAGCAGCCAAGTGGGCCTCCGCACAGATACGCAGTATTTT	CASSQVGLRTDTQYF
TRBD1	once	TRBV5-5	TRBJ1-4	TGTGCCAGCAGCGGGGGGACAGGGTCGTTTGCTAATGAAAAACTGTTTTTT	CASSGGTGSFANEKLFF
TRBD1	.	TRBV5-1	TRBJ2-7	TGCGCCAGCCGCCGGGACAGGGATTACTACGAGCAGTACTTC	CASRRDRDYYEQYF
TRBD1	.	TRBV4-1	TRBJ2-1	TGCGCCAGCAGCCAAGTCGGGACAGGAGTCCATGAGCAGTTCTTC	CASSQVGTGVHEQFF
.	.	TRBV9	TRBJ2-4	TGTGCCAGCAGCGTAGATTGGGGGGCAGCCAAAAACATTCAGTACTTC	CASSVDWGAAKNIQYF
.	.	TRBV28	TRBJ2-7	TGTGCCAGCAGTTTGACGGCAGGGGGGACCTACGAGCAGTACTTC	CASSLTAGGTYEQYF
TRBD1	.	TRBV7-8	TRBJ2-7	TGTGCCAGCAGCTTAGCGACAGGGGCCTTGGATATAGAGTCCTACGAGCAGTACTTC	CASSLATGALDIESYEQYF
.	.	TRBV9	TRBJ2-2	TGTGCCAGCAGCGTTACTACCTACACCGGGGAGCTGTTTTTT	CASSVTTYTGELFF
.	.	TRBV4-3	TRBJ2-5	TGCGCCAGCAGCCAAGTTTTCTTCGACGGCCGGGAGACCCAGTACTTC	CASSQVFFDGRETQYF
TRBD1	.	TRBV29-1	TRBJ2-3	TGCGCCCAAAAGGGACAGGGATTCACAGATACGCAGTATTTT	CAQKGQGFTDTQYF
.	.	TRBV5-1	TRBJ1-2	TGCGCCAGCTCTGGGGCAGATCTTTTTAACTATGGCTACACCTTC	CASSGADLFNYGYTF
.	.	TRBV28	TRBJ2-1	TGTGCCAGCAGTTTGAGACTGTACAATGAGCAGTTCTTC	CASSLRLYNEQFF
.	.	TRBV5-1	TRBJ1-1	TGCGCCAACAATAACACTGAAGCTTTCTTT	CANNNTEAFF
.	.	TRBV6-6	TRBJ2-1	TGTGCCAGCAGTTACGGATCAATTAACAATGAGCAGTTCTTC	CASSYGSINNEQFF
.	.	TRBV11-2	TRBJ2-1	TGTGCCAGCAGCCCGGGGGTAGAGCAGTTCTTC	CASSPGVEQFF
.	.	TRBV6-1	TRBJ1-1	TGTGCCAGCAGCCTCCGACCGACCGCGGGGATCTTT	CASSLRPTAGIF